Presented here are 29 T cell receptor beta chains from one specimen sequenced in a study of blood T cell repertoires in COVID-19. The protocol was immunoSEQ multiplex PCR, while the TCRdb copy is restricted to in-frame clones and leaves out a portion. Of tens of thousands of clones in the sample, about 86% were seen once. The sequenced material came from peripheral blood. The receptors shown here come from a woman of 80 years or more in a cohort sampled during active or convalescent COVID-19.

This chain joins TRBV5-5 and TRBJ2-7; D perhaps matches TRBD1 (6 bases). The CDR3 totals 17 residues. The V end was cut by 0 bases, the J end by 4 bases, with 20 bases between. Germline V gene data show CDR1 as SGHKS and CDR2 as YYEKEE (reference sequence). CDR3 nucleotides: TGTGCCAGCAGCTTGGGAGCCCCACAGGGTTCCACTTACGAGCAGTACGTC. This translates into CASSLGAPQGSTYEQYV.

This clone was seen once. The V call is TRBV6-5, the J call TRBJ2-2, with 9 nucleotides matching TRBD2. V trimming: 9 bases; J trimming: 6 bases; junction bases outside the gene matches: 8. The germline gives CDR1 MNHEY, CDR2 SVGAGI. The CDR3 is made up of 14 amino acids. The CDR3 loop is CASTGGRAAGELFF. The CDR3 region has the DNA TGTGCCAGTACGGGCGGGAGGGCCGCCGGGGAGCTGTTTTTT.

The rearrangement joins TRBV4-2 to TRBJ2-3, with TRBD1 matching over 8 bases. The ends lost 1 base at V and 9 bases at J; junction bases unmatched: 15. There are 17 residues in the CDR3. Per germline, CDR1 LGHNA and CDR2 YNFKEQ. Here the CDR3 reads CASSQVAGDRMGQTQYF. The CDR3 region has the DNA TGTGCCAGCAGCCAAGTGGCCGGGGACAGGATGGGGCAGACGCAGTATTTT.

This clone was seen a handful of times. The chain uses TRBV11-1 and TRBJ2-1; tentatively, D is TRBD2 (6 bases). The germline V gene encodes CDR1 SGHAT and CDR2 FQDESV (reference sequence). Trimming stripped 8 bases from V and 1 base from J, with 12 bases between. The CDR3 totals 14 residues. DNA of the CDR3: TGTGCCAGCCGACGGGACTTTTCCTACAATGAGCAGTTCTTC. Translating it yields CASRRDFSYNEQFF.

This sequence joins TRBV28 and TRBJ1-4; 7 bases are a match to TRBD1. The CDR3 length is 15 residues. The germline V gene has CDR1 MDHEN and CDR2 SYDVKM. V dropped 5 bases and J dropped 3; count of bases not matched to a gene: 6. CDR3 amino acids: CASSAGQAANEKLFF. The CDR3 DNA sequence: TGTGCCAGCAGTGCTGGACAGGCTGCTAATGAAAAACTGTTTTTT. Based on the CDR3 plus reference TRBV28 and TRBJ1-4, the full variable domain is DVKVTQSSRYLVKRTGEKVFLECVQDMDHENMFWYRQDPGLGLRLIYFSYDVKMKEKGDIPEGYSVSREKKERFSLILESASTNQTSMYLCASSAGQAANEKLFFGSGTQLSVL.

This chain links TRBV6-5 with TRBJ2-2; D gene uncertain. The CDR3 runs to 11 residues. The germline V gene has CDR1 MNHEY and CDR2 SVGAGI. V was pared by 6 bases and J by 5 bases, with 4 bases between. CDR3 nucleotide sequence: TGTGCCAGCAGGAGGACCGGGGAGCTGTTTTTT. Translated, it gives CASRRTGELFF.

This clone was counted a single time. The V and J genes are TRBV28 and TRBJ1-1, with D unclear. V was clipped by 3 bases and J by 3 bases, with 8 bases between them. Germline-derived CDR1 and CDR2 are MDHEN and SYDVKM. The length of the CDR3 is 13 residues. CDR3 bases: TGTGCCAGCAGTTTGCGGGTCGACACTGAAGCTTTCTTT. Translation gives CASSLRVDTEAFF.

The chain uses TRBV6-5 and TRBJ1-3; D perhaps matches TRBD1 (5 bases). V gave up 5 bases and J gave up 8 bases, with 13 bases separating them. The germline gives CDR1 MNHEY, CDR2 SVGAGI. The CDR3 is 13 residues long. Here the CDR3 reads CASSTTAVDTIYF. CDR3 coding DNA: TGTGCCAGCAGTACGACAGCCGTGGACACCATATATTTT.

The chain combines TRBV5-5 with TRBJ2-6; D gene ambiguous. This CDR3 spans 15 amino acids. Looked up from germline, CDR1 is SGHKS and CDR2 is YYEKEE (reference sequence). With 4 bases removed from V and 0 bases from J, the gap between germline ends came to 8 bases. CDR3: CASSPHSSGANVLTF. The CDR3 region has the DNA TGTGCCAGCAGCCCCCACAGCTCTGGGGCCAACGTCCTGACTTTC. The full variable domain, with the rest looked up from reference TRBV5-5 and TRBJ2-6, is DAGVTQSPTHLIKTRGQQVTLRCSPISGHKSVSWYQQVLGQGPQFIFQYYEKEERGRGNFPDRFSARQFPNYSSELNVNALLLGDSALYLCASSPHSSGANVLTFGAGSRLTVL.

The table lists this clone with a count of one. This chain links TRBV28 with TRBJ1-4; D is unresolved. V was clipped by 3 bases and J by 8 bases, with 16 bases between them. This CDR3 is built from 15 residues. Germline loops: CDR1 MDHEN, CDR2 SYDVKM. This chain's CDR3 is CASSFPKPPREKLFF. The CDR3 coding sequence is TGTGCCAGCAGTTTCCCAAAACCCCCCAGGGAAAAACTGTTTTTT.

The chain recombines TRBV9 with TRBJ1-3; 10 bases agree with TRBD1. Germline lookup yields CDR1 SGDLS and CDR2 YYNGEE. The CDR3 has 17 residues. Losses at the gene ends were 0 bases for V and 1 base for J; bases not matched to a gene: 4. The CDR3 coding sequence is TGTGCCAGCAGCGTAGTCGACAGGGGGCTGTCTGGAAACACCATATATTTT. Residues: CASSVVDRGLSGNTIYF. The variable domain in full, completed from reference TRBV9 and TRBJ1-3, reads DSGVTQTPKHLITATGQRVTLRCSPRSGDLSVYWYQQSLDQGLQFLIQYYNGEERAKGNILERFSAQQFPDLHSELNLSSLELGDSALYFCASSVVDRGLSGNTIYFGEGSWLTVV.

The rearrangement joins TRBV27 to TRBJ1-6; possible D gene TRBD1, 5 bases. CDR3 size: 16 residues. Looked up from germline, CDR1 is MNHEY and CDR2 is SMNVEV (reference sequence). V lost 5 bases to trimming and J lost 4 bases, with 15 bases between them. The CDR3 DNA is TGTGCCAGCAGTCCAACCTTCCAGGGTTATAATTCACCCCTCCACTTT. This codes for CASSPTFQGYNSPLHF.

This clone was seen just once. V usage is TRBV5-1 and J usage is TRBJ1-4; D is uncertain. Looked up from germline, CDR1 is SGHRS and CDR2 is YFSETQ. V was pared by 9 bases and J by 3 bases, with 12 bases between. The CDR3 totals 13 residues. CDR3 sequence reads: CATRPGSNEKLFF. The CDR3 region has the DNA TGCGCCACCAGACCGGGGTCTAATGAAAAACTGTTTTTT. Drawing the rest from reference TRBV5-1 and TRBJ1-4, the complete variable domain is KAGVTQTPRYLIKTRGQQVTLSCSPISGHRSVSWYQQTPGQGLQFLFEYFSETQRNKGNFPGRFSGRQFSNSRSEMNVSTLELGDSALYLCATRPGSNEKLFFGSGTQLSVL.

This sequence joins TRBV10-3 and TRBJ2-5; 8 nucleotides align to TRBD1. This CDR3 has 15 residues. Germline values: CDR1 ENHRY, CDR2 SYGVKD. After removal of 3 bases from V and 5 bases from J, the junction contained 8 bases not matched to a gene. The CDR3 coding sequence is TGTGCCATCAGTGAAGGGCCAGGGGGCGGGGAGACCCAGTACTTC. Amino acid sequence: CAISEGPGGGETQYF.

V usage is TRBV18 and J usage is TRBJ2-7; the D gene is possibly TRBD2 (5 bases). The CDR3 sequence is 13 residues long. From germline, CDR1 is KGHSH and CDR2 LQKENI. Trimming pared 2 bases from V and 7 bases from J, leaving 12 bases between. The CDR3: CASSPSSPGEQYF. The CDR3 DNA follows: TGTGCCAGCTCACCAAGTAGCCCGGGGGAGCAGTACTTC. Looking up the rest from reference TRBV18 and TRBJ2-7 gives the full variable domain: NAGVMQNPRHLVRRRGQEARLRCSPMKGHSHVYWYRQLPEEGLKFMVYLQKENIIDESGMPKERFSAEFPKEGPSILRIQQVVRGDSAAYFCASSPSSPGEQYFGPGTRLTVT.

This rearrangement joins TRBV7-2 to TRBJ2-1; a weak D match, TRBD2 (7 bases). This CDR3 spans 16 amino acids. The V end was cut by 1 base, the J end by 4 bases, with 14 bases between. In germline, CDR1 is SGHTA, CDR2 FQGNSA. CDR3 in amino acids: CASSLEAGAGYNEQFF. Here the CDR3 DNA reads TGTGCCAGCAGCTTAGAGGCGGGGGCCGGGTACAATGAGCAGTTCTTC.

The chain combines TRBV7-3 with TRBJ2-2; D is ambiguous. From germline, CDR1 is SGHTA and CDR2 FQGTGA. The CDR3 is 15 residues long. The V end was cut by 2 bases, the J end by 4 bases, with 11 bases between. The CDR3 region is CASSLYTQVTGELFF. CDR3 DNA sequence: TGTGCCAGCAGCTTATACACTCAGGTCACCGGGGAGCTGTTTTTT.

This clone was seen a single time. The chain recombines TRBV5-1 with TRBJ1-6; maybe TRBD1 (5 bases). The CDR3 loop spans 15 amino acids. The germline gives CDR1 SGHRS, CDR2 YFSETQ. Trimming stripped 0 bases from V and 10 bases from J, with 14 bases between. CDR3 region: CASSLAGLGRSPLHF. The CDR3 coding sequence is TGCGCCAGCAGCTTGGCCGGGCTGGGGCGGTCACCCCTCCACTTT. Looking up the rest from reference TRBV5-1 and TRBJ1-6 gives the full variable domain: KAGVTQTPRYLIKTRGQQVTLSCSPISGHRSVSWYQQTPGQGLQFLFEYFSETQRNKGNFPGRFSGRQFSNSRSEMNVSTLELGDSALYLCASSLAGLGRSPLHFGNGTRLTVT.

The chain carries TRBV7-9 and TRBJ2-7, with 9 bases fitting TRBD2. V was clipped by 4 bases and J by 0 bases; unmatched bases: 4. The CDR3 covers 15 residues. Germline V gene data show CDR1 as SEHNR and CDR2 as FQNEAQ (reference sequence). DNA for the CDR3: TGTGCCAGCAGCTCAGGAGCGGGAGGCTCCTACGAGCAGTACTTC. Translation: CASSSGAGGSYEQYF.

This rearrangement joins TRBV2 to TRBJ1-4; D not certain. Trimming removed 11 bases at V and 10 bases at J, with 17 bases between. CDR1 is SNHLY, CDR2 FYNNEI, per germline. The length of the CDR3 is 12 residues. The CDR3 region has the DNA TGTGCCTCGATATTGGGTGGAGGAAAACTGTTTTTT. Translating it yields CASILGGGKLFF. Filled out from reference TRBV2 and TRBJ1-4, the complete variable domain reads EPEVTQTPSHQVTQMGQEVILRCVPISNHLYFYWYRQILGQKVEFLVSFYNNEISEKSEIFDDQFSVERPDGSNFTLKIRSTKLEDSAMYFCASILGGGKLFFGSGTQLSVL.

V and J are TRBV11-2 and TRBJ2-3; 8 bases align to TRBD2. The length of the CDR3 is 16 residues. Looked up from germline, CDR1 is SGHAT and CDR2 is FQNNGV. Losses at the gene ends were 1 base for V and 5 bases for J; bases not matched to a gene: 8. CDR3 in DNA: TGTGCCAGCAGCTTAGGGTCCAGCGGGAGTAAAGATACGCAGTATTTT. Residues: CASSLGSSGSKDTQYF.

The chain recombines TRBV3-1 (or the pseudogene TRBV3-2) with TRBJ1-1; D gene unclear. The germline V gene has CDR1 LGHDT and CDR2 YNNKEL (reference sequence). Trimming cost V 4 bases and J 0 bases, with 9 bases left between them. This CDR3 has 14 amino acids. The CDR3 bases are TGTGCCAGCAGCCGCGCGGCAGTGAACACTGAAGCTTTCTTT. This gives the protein CASSRAAVNTEAFF.

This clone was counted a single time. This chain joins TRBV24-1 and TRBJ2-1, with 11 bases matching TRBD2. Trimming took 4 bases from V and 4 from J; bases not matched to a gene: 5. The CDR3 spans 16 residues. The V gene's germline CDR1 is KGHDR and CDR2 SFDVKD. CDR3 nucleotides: TGTGCCACCAGTGACTCCGGGACTAGCGGTTACAATGAGCAGTTCTTC. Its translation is CATSDSGTSGYNEQFF.

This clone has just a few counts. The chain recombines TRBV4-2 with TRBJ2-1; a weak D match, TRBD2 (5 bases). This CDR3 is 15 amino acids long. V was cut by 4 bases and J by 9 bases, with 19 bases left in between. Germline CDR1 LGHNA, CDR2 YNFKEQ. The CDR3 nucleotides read TGTGCCAGCAGCCGAGTGACATCGACTACAATTGAGCAGTTCTTC. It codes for CASSRVTSTTIEQFF.

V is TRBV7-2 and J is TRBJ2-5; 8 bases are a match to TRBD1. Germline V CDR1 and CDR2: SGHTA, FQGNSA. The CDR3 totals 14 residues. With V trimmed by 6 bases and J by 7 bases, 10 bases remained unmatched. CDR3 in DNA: TGTGCCAGCAGACTTGACAGGGGTCCAGGGACCCAGTACTTC. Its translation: CASRLDRGPGTQYF.

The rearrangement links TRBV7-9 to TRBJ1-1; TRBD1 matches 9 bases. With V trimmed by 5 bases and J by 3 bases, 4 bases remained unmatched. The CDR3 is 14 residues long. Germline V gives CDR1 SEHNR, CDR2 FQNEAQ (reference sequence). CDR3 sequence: CASSPRTGDTEAFF. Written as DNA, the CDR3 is TGTGCCAGCAGCCCGCGGACAGGGGACACTGAAGCTTTCTTT.

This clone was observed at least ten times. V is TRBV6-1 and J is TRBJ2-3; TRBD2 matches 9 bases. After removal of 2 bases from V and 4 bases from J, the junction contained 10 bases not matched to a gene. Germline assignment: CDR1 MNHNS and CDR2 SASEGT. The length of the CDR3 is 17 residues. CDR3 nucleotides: TGTGCCAGCAGTGAAAGGAGGGGGACTAGCTTCTCAGATACGCAGTATTTT. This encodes CASSERRGTSFSDTQYF.

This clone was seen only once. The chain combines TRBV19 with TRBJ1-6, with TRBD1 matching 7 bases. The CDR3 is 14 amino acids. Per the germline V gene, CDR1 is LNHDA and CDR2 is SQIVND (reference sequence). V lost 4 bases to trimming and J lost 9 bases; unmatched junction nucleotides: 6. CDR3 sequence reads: CASSTRGLVSPLHF. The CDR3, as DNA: TGTGCCAGTAGTACAAGGGGGCTGGTTTCACCCCTCCACTTT.

As DNA, the CDR3 is TGCAGCGTTGAGAGGGATAGCGGACCCAATGAGCAGTTCTTC. As protein: CSVERDSGPNEQFF. The V gene is TRBV29-1, the J gene TRBJ2-1; D may be TRBD2 (6 bases). Germline V gene data show CDR1 as SQVTM and CDR2 as ANQGSEA. V was pared by 3 bases and J by 6 bases, with 15 bases between. This CDR3 is 14 amino acids long.